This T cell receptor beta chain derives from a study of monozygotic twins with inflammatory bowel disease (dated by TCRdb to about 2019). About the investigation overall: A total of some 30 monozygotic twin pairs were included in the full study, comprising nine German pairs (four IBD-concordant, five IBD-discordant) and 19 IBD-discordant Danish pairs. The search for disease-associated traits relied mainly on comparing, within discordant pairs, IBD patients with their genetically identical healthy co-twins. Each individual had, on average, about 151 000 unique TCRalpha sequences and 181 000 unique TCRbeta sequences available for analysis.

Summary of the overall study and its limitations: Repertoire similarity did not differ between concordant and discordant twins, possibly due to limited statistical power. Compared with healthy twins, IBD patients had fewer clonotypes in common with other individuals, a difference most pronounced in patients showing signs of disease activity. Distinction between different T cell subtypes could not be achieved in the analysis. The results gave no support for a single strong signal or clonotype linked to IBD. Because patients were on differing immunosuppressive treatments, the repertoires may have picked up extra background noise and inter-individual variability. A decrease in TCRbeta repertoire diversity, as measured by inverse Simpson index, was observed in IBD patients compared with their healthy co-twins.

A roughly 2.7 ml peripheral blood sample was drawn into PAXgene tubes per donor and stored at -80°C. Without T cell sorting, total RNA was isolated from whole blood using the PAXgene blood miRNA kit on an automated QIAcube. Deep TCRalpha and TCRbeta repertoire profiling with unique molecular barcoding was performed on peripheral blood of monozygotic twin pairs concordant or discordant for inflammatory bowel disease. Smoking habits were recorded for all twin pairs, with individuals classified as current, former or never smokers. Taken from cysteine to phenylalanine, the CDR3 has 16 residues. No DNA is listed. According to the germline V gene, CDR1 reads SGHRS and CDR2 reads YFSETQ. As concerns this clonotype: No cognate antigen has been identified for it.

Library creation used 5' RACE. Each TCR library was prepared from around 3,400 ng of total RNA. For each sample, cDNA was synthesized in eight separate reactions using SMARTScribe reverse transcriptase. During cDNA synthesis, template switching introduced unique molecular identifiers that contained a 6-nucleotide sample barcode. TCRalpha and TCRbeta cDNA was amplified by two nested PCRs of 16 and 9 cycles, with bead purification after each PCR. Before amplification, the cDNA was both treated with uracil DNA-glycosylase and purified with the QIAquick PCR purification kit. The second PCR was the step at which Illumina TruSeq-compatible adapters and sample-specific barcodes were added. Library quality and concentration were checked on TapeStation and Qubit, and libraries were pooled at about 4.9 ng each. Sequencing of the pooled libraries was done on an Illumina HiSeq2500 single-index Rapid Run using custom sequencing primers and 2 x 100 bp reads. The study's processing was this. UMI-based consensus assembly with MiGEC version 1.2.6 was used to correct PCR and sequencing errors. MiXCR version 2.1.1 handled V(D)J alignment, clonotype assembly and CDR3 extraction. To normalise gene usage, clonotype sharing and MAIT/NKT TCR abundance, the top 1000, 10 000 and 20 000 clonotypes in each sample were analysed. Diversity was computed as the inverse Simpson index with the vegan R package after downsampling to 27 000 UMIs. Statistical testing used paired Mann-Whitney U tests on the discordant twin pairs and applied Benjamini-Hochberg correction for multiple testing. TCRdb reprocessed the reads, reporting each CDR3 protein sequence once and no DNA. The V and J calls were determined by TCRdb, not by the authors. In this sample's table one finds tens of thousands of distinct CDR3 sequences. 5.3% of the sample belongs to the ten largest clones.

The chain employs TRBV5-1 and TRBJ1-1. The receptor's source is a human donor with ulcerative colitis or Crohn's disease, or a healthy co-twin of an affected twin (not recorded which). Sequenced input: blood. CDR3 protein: CASSLASFHTNTEAFF.